These T cell receptor beta chains were read from a single sample in a study of preoperative IRX-2 immunotherapy in early breast cancer. Profiling relied on immunoSEQ multiplex PCR, and the TCRdb table lists in-frame clones only, not all of them. The sample yields 1,100 or so clones, 74% seen once. Sequences were derived from tumor tissue, sampled before IRX-2 immunotherapy. The source of these receptors is a human donor with breast cancer. Each CDR3 is given with its conserved first and last residue. D genes are given only for firm matches. Part of the rows lack a size; the others show once, few, many or a class for expanded clones.

J gene | D gene | V gene | clone size | CDR3 protein | CDR3 DNA
TRBJ2-5 | NA | TRBV7-2 | NA | CASSLAVQETQYF | TGTGCCAGCAGCTTAGCGGTCCAAGAGACCCAGTACTTC
TRBJ2-1 | NA | TRBV29-1 | NA | CSALRTPGYNEQFF | TGCAGCGCCCTCAGAACGCCGGGCTACAATGAGCAGTTCTTC
TRBJ1-3 | NA | TRBV19 | NA | CASRTGASGNTIYF | TGTGCCAGTAGGACAGGTGCCTCTGGAAACACCATATATTTT
TRBJ1-5 | TRBD1 | TRBV6-8 | NA | CASRQQGAGINQPQHF | TGTGCCAGCAGACAACAGGGGGCTGGGATCAATCAGCCCCAGCATTTT
TRBJ2-3 | TRBD2 | TRBV11-3 | NA | CASSLSSGGSPTQYF | TGTGCCAGCAGCTTATCTAGCGGGGGTAGCCCTACGCAGTATTTT
TRBJ2-2 | TRBD1 | TRBV14 | few | CASSQGGTGINTGELFF | TGTGCCAGCAGCCAAGGAGGGACAGGGATAAACACCGGGGAGCTGTTTTTT
TRBJ2-1 | NA | TRBV11-3 | NA | CASSLNPANNEQFF | TGTGCCAGCAGCTTAAACCCAGCGAACAATGAGCAGTTCTTC
TRBJ2-2 | TRBD2 | TRBV28 | NA | CASRATSGSTGELFF | TGTGCCAGCAGGGCTACTAGCGGGAGCACCGGGGAGCTGTTTTTT
TRBJ1-5 | NA | TRBV19 | NA | CASMSAGPSNQPQHF | TGTGCCAGTATGTCGGCCGGGCCGAGCAATCAGCCCCAGCATTTT
TRBJ1-1 | NA | TRBV28 | large | CASRPGTTNTEAFF | TGTGCCAGCAGACCCGGGACAACGAACACTGAAGCTTTCTTT
TRBJ1-5 | NA | TRBV6-8 | NA | CASRPLRGEVNQPQHF | TGTGCCAGCAGACCCCTCCGGGGGGAAGTCAATCAGCCCCAGCATTTT
TRBJ1-5 | NA | TRBV15 | once | CATSPPGGDSHPQPQHF | TGTGCCACCAGCCCTCCTGGAGGTGACAGCCACCCACAGCCCCAGCATTTT
TRBJ1-5 | NA | TRBV18 | NA | CASSPPGSGDQPQHF | TGTGCCAGCTCACCACCGGGATCGGGGGATCAGCCCCAGCATTTT
TRBJ2-2 | NA | TRBV6-8 | few | CASSYSYTGELFF | TGTGCCAGCAGTTACTCGTACACCGGGGAGCTGTTTTTT
TRBJ1-5 | NA | TRBV6-8 | NA | CASTLRAALGQPQHF | TGTGCCAGCACCCTAAGGGCTGCCCTTGGACAGCCCCAGCATTTT
TRBJ2-3 | NA | TRBV18 | once | CASSPTPDTQYF | TGTGCCAGCTCCCCGACTCCAGATACGCAGTATTTT
TRBJ2-3 | NA | TRBV7-6 | NA | CASSQIGSTDTQYF | TGTGCCAGCAGCCAGATAGGGAGCACAGATACGCAGTATTTT
TRBJ2-7 | TRBD2 | TRBV6-8 | NA | CASSDYGRGSSYEQYF | TGTGCCAGCAGCGACTACGGGCGGGGGAGCTCCTACGAGCAGTACTTC
TRBJ1-1 | NA | TRBV11-3 | NA | CASSLGAANTEAFF | TGTGCCAGCAGCTTAGGGGCGGCGAACACTGAAGCTTTCTTT
TRBJ2-3 | TRBD2 | TRBV18 | NA | CASSLGTSGLYF | TGTGCCAGCTCACTGGGGACTAGCGGACTGTATTTT
TRBJ2-2 | NA | TRBV29-1 | NA | CSALTGGGGELFF | TGCAGCGCCCTGACAGGCGGGGGCGGGGAGCTGTTTTTT
TRBJ2-7 | NA | TRBV6-8 | NA | CASRGAREYYEQYF | TGTGCCAGCAGGGGGGCAAGGGAATACTACGAGCAGTACTTC
TRBJ2-1 | NA | TRBV11-3 | few | CASRPQGSLSYNEQFF | TGTGCCAGCAGGCCACAGGGATCCCTCTCCTACAATGAGCAGTTCTTC
TRBJ2-7 | NA | TRBV11-3 | few | CASSHSSGMGEQYF | TGTGCCAGCAGCCACTCCTCAGGGATGGGCGAGCAGTACTTC
TRBJ1-2 | NA | TRBV12-1 | NA | CASSFKRGANYGYTF | TGTGCCAGCAGCTTTAAAAGAGGAGCTAACTATGGCTACACCTTC
TRBJ1-1 | TRBD1 | TRBV19 | NA | CASSIRGLAEAFF | TGTGCCAGTAGTATAAGGGGGCTGGCTGAAGCTTTCTTT
TRBJ2-7 | TRBD1 | TRBV6-8 | NA | CASSRRQGAYEQYF | TGTGCCAGCAGTCGACGACAGGGCGCCTACGAGCAGTACTTC
TRBJ2-3 | NA | TRBV16 | few | CASTPEEGVLTDTQYF | TGTGCCAGCACCCCGGAGGAGGGCGTTCTAACAGATACGCAGTATTTT
TRBJ2-1 | TRBD1 | TRBV11-3 | NA | CASSQPGQGGYNEQFF | TGTGCCAGCAGCCAGCCGGGACAGGGGGGCTACAATGAGCAGTTCTTC
TRBJ2-7 | NA | TRBV6-8 | NA | CASIESGSAQQYF | TGTGCCAGCATCGAGTCGGGATCTGCGCAGCAGTACTTC
TRBJ1-1 | NA | TRBV6-8 | NA | CAISDWQKNTEAFF | TGTGCCATCAGTGACTGGCAGAAGAACACTGAAGCTTTCTTT
TRBJ2-1 | TRBD2 | TRBV14 | NA | CASSPSSGGGNEQFF | TGTGCCAGCAGCCCTTCTTCGGGGGGGGGCAATGAGCAGTTCTTC
TRBJ1-4 | TRBD1 | TRBV19 | NA | CASSGQGGFNEKLFF | TGTGCCAGTAGTGGACAGGGGGGCTTTAATGAAAAACTGTTTTTT
TRBJ1-2 | TRBD1 | TRBV19 | NA | CASYRTGTNYGYTF | TGTGCCAGCTATCGGACAGGGACTAACTATGGCTACACCTTC
TRBJ2-7 | TRBD1 | TRBV6-8 | NA | CASSYDRGPSGKYF | TGTGCCAGCAGTTACGACAGGGGGCCGAGCGGGAAGTACTTC
TRBJ2-7 | TRBD2 | TRBV11-3 | NA | CASSGLQAGGPSEQYF | TGTGCCAGCAGCGGACTTCAGGCGGGAGGGCCAAGCGAGCAGTACTTC
TRBJ2-6 | NA | TRBV5-1 | once | CASSLGGGSGANVLTF | TGCGCCAGCAGCTTGGGAGGAGGCTCTGGGGCCAACGTCCTGACTTTC
TRBJ1-2 | NA | TRBV6-8 | once | CASNTKGLDYGYTF | TGTGCCAGCAACACCAAAGGCCTGGACTATGGCTACACCTTC
TRBJ2-3 | TRBD2 | TRBV18 | NA | CASSTMGAEREVSGAQYF | TGTGCCAGCTCAACGATGGGAGCGGAGCGGGAGGTCTCCGGGGCGCAGTATTTT
TRBJ1-1 | NA | TRBV5-1 | NA | CASSLGGTSNTEAFF | TGCGCCAGCAGCTTGGGGGGGACCTCGAACACTGAAGCTTTCTTT
TRBJ2-5 | TRBD1 | TRBV5-1 | NA | CASSPQPGQGETQYF | TGCGCCAGCAGCCCGCAGCCGGGACAGGGAGAGACCCAGTACTTC
TRBJ2-1 | TRBD2 | TRBV6-8 | NA | CAISPGTSGKGEQFF | TGTGCCATCAGCCCCGGGACTAGCGGGAAGGGAGAGCAGTTCTTC
TRBJ2-7 | NA | TRBV23-1 | NA | CASSLALFRAYEQYF | TGCGCCAGCAGCTTGGCCCTGTTTAGGGCCTACGAGCAGTACTTC
TRBJ1-1 | NA | TRBV19 | few | CASSIATGGSEAFF | TGTGCCAGTAGTATAGCCACCGGGGGTTCTGAAGCTTTCTTT
TRBJ2-1 | TRBD2 | TRBV11-3 | NA | CASSFDKGLADLNEQFF | TGTGCCAGCAGCTTCGATAAGGGACTAGCGGACTTAAATGAGCAGTTCTTC
TRBJ1-5 | TRBD1 | TRBV29-1 | NA | CSATGTGRNQPQHF | TGCAGCGCAACCGGGACAGGCCGCAATCAGCCCCAGCATTTT
TRBJ1-2 | NA | TRBV11-3 | NA | CASSLGRAGGYGYTF | TGTGCCAGCAGCTTAGGGAGGGCGGGGGGCTATGGCTACACCTTC
TRBJ2-2 | NA | TRBV5-1 | once | CASSLATANTGELFF | TGCGCCAGCAGCTTGGCTACAGCGAACACCGGGGAGCTGTTTTTT